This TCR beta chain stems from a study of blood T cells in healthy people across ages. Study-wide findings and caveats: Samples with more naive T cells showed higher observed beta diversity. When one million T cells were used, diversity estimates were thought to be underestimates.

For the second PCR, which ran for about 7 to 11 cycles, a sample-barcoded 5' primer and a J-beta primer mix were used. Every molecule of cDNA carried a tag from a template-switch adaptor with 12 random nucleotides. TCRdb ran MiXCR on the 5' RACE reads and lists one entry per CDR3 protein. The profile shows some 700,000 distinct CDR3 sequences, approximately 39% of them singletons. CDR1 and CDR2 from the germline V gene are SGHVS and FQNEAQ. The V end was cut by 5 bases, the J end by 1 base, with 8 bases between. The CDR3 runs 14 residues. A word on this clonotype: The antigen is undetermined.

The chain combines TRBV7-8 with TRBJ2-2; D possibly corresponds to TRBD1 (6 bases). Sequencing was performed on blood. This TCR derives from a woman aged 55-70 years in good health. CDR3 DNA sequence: TGTGCCAGCAGCCAGACAGGGAACACCGGGGAGCTGTTTTTT. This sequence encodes CASSQTGNTGELFF.